Presented here are 24 T cell receptor beta chains from one specimen sequenced in a study of blood T cells in healthy people across ages. The second PCR ran about 6 to 11 cycles with a sample-barcoded 5' primer and J-beta primers. Using its own MiXCR run on the 5' RACE reads, TCRdb lists one record per CDR3 protein. The top ten clones hold roughly a sixth of a sample with around 870,000 distinct CDR3 sequences, about 28% of them seen once. Sequences were obtained from blood. The receptors stem from a woman older than 75 in good health.

The chain joins TRBV20-1 to TRBJ1-5; a weak D match, TRBD1 (5 bases). CDR3 size: 13 residues. CDR1 is DFQATT and CDR2 is SNEGSKA in the germline V gene (reference sequence). V lost 3 bases and J lost 7, with 13 bases in between. The CDR3 spells CSASSPGTQPQHF. The CDR3 coding sequence is TGCAGTGCTAGTTCGCCAGGGACCCAGCCCCAGCATTTT.

This clonotype was counted between two and nine times. CDR3 nucleotides: TGTGCCAGCAGCTTAGTCTCTAGCGGGGGAACAAAAGTAGGGCGAAACAATGAGCAGTTCTTC. Translating gives CASSLVSSGGTKVGRNNEQFF. The gene calls are TRBV11-2 and TRBJ2-1; 10 bases line up with TRBD2. This CDR3 has 21 residues. Germline assignment: CDR1 SGHAT and CDR2 FQNNGV. Trimming took 1 base from V and 5 from J; bases not matched to a gene: 20.

This clonotype has a handful of counts. This clone may be a read error of a much larger clone one base away. J is TRBJ2-1 and V is TRBV7-2; D is unclear. The J call is doubtful: the DNA matches TRBJ2-7 better. Germline values: CDR1 SGHTA, CDR2 FQGNSA. The CDR3 covers 11 residues. The CDR3 DNA reads TGTGCCAGCAGCCGAGTCAATGAGCAGTACTTC. This sequence encodes CASSRVNEQYF.

The V call is TRBV3-1, the J call TRBJ1-1; D is unclear. Per germline, CDR1 LGHDT and CDR2 YNNKEL (reference sequence). V was shortened by 5 bases and J by 1 base, with 8 bases between the two germline ends. The CDR3 totals 13 residues. The CDR3 sequence: CASSRIQNTEAFF. The CDR3 DNA follows: TGTGCCAGCAGCAGAATACAGAACACTGAAGCTTTCTTT. Full variable domain (rest looked up from reference TRBV3-1 and TRBJ1-1): DTAVSQTPKYLVTQMGNDKSIKCEQNLGHDTMYWYKQDSKKFLKIMFSYNNKELIINETVPNRFSPKSPDKAHLNLHINSLELGDSAVYFCASSRIQNTEAFFGQGTRLTVV.

This clonotype has a count of ten or more. In DNA form, the CDR3 reads TGTGCCAGCACCTATGGGAACGAGCAGTACTTC. Translated: CASTYGNEQYF. The chain carries TRBV6-2 or TRBV6-3 and TRBJ2-7; D is unresolved. Germline V gene sequence: CDR1 MNHEY, CDR2 SVGEGT. CDR3 length equals 11 residues. Between the trimmed V and J ends, which lost 7 bases and 5 bases, there was a span of 9 bases.

CDR3 sequence (DNA): TGTGCCAGCAGAAGGACGAGCGGGAGCTCCTACGAGCAGTACTTC. Translation gives CASRRTSGSSYEQYF. The chain couples TRBV12-3 or TRBV12-4 to TRBJ2-7; TRBD2 matches 8 bases. This CDR3 spans 15 amino acids. V lost 6 bases to trimming and J lost 0 bases; unmatched junction nucleotides: 7.

In the case of this clonotype: Since a much larger clone is just one base distant, this may be a read error. The chain employs TRBV6-2 or TRBV6-3 and TRBJ2-1; tentative D call: TRBD1 (5 bases). The germline CDR1 and CDR2 sequences are MNHEY and SVGEGT. The CDR3 runs to 13 residues. For the CDR3, the DNA is TGTGCCCGCAGGAGAACAGGAGACAATGAGCAGTTCTTC. Translated, it gives CARRRTGDNEQFF.

This clonotype was counted many times. This chain links TRBV28 with TRBJ2-4; a weak D match, TRBD2 (5 bases). This CDR3 region has 14 residues. Germline V gene data show CDR1 as MDHEN and CDR2 as SYDVKM. Trimming pared 5 bases from V and 7 bases from J, leaving 15 bases between. CDR3 sequence reads: CASSPGPSQNIQYF. CDR3 in DNA: TGTGCCAGCAGTCCCGGTCCTAGCCAGAACATTCAGTACTTC.

This clonotype was recorded at least ten times. The chain has TRBV10-3 and TRBJ1-2; D is perhaps TRBD1 (6 bases). The CDR3 runs to 17 residues. V was pared by 6 bases and J by 3 bases, with 23 bases between. Germline V gives CDR1 ENHRY, CDR2 SYGVKD. CDR3 DNA sequence: TGTGCCATCAGCAAGAGTTTTAGACAGGTGTGGGACTATGGCTACACCTTC. Protein: CAISKSFRQVWDYGYTF.

This chain links TRBV7-3 with TRBJ1-1, with D perhaps matching TRBD1 (6 bases). Germline CDR1 is SGHTA and CDR2 is FQGTGA. Trimming pared 1 base from V and 1 base from J, leaving 10 bases between. The CDR3 covers 15 residues. CDR3 protein: CASSLRGAQNTEAFF. DNA for the CDR3: TGTGCCAGCAGCTTAAGGGGGGCCCAGAACACTGAAGCTTTCTTT. Full variable domain (outside the CDR3, taken from reference TRBV7-3 and TRBJ1-1): GAGVSQTPSNKVTEKGKYVELRCDPISGHTALYWYRQSLGQGPEFLIYFQGTGAADDSGLPNDRFFAVRPEGSVSTLKIQRTERGDSAVYLCASSLRGAQNTEAFFGQGTRLTVV.

About this clonotype itself: A far larger clone is one nucleotide away, so this likely arose from a read error. The rearrangement joins TRBV14 to TRBJ2-7; 10 nucleotides match TRBD2. The junction had 8 bases not matched to a gene; V was cut back by 2 bases and J by 7 bases. CDR1 is SGHDN, CDR2 FVKESK, per germline. CDR3 length equals 15 residues. The CDR3 loop reads CASSQLAGAYNEQYF. The CDR3 coding sequence is TGTGCCAGCAGCCAACTAGCGGGAGCCTACAATGAGCAGTACTTC.

To note about this clonotype: At one end the junction does not follow the germline gene, possibly because of a read error. The chain employs TRBV5-1 and TRBJ2-3; D remains unclear. The germline V gene has CDR1 SGHRS and CDR2 YFSETQ. The CDR3 length is 11 residues. CDR3 sequence: CAGSYSNTQYF. DNA of the CDR3: TGCGCCGGCAGCTATTCGAATACGCAGTATTTT.

Worth noting for this clonotype: A read error may be the cause here, since a much bigger clone is one base away. V usage is TRBV6-2 or TRBV6-3 and J usage is TRBJ2-5; 9 bases are shared with TRBD2. V trimming: 7 bases; J trimming: 11 bases; junction bases outside the gene matches: 14. CDR3 size: 14 residues. Germline loops: CDR1 MNHEY, CDR2 SVGEGT. CDR3 in amino acids: CASKGTSRVNEQYF. The CDR3 DNA sequence: TGTGCCAGCAAAGGGACTAGCCGGGTCAATGAGCAGTACTTC.

This clonotype was observed many times. V is TRBV29-1 and J is TRBJ2-3; D is ambiguous. CDR3 length equals 10 residues. Trimming took off 6 bases at V and 1 base at J, with 2 bases between the two ends. Per germline, CDR1 SQVTM and CDR2 ANQGSEA. This CDR3 reads CSVRTDTQYF. The CDR3 DNA reads TGCAGCGTCCGCACAGATACGCAGTATTTT.

This chain links TRBV5-1 with TRBJ2-5, with TRBD2 as a possible D gene (6 bases). V lost 2 bases, J lost 2 bases, and 16 bases lay in between. Germline assignment: CDR1 SGHRS and CDR2 YFSETQ. CDR3 length: 16 residues. The CDR3 region is CASSLMGGGAQETQYF. DNA of the CDR3: TGCGCCAGCAGCTTAATGGGAGGCGGGGCGCAAGAGACCCAGTACTTC.

This clonotype was seen more than once but under ten times. This sequence joins TRBV5-1 and TRBJ1-4; D uncertain. V was cut by 1 base and J by 2 bases, with 18 bases left in between. The CDR3 consists of 18 residues. In germline, CDR1 is SGHRS, CDR2 YFSETQ. CDR3 DNA sequence: TGCGCCAGCAGCTTGCGGGCGGGGAAAAGCTCCACTAATGAAAAACTGTTTTTT. Translation gives CASSLRAGKSSTNEKLFF.

This sequence joins TRBV14 and TRBJ2-3; maybe TRBD2 (6 bases). Per germline, CDR1 SGHDN and CDR2 FVKESK. The CDR3 runs 17 residues. V lost 0 bases, J lost 6 bases, and 19 bases lay in between. CDR3: CASSQDSRRRGWDTQYF. CDR3 in DNA: TGTGCCAGCAGCCAAGATTCCCGCCGGCGGGGATGGGATACGCAGTATTTT.

This clonotype was seen more than once but under ten times. The chain has TRBV30 and TRBJ1-4; 10 nucleotides match TRBD1. Germline V gene sequence: CDR1 GTSNPN, CDR2 SVGIG (reference sequence). CDR3 length: 16 residues. V lost 5 bases and J lost 5; bases outside the gene matches: 11. The CDR3 region has the DNA TGTGCCTGGGACCGGGACAGGGGATTTTGGAATGAAAAACTGTTTTTT. Its translation is CAWDRDRGFWNEKLFF.

This clonotype was seen ten or more times. V is TRBV27 and J is TRBJ2-7; no clear D gene. Germline V gene data show CDR1 as MNHEY and CDR2 as SMNVEV (reference sequence). This CDR3 comprises 13 residues. V lost 3 bases, J lost 6 bases, and 12 bases lay in between. CDR3 residues: CASSFRSKAEQYF. The CDR3 DNA reads as TGTGCCAGCAGTTTCCGCTCCAAGGCCGAGCAGTACTTC.

This clonotype was seen only a few times. V usage is TRBV6-6 and J usage is TRBJ1-2; 8 bases align to TRBD1. The trim removed 1 base at V and 8 bases at J, leaving 6 bases unmatched. The CDR3 runs to 14 residues. Looked up from germline, CDR1 is MNHNY and CDR2 is SVGAGI (reference sequence). The CDR3 sequence: CASSYFGQGGGYTF. The DNA of the CDR3 is TGTGCCAGCAGTTACTTTGGACAGGGTGGAGGCTACACCTTC.

The chain joins TRBV7-2 to TRBJ2-7, with unresolved D. The CDR3 spans 14 residues. Germline loops: CDR1 SGHTA, CDR2 FQGNSA. V gave up 4 bases and J gave up 3 bases, with 13 bases separating them. The CDR3 loop is CASSSTFGNYEQYF. CDR3 sequence (DNA): TGTGCCAGCAGCTCTACCTTTGGAAACTACGAGCAGTACTTC.

The chain combines TRBV30 with TRBJ2-5, with D perhaps matching TRBD2 (6 bases). Trimming shortened V by 3 bases and J by 11 bases, and 16 bases separated the two germline ends. Germline V gene sequence: CDR1 GTSNPN, CDR2 SVGIG (reference sequence). This CDR3 is 12 amino acids long. The CDR3 sequence: CAWSALGGEQYF. For the CDR3, the DNA is TGTGCCTGGAGCGCGCTCGGGGGTGAGCAGTACTTC.

Worth noting for this clonotype: A much larger clone lies a single base off, so this may be a read error. The chain employs TRBV20-1 and TRBJ2-5; weak D call: TRBD2 (6 bases). Germline V gene data show CDR1 as DFQATT and CDR2 as SNEGSKA (reference sequence). Trimming left V 0 bases short and J 11 bases short, with 22 bases between. This CDR3 is 15 amino acids long. The CDR3 sequence is CSARDRGGIYNEQYF. As DNA, the CDR3 is TGCAGTGCTAGAGATCGGGGCGGGATCTACAATGAGCAGTACTTC.

Comments on this clonotype: This may arise from a read error, as a much more abundant clone is one base away. This chain uses TRBV28 with TRBJ1-2; D is unresolved. The V and J ends lost 7 bases and 5 bases respectively, with 20 bases between them. This CDR3 contains 15 residues. Germline V lookup: CDR1 MDHEN, CDR2 SYDVKM. The CDR3 loop is CASTLGREHPYGYTF. CDR3 DNA sequence: TGTGCCAGCACCTTGGGTCGAGAACACCCTTATGGCTACACCTTC.